A selection of T cell receptor beta chains follows, all from one sample in a study of metastatic and nonmetastatic thyroid tumors. MiXCR reprocessed the PCR reads for TCRdb. The sample holds some 34,000 clones; under 25% are singletons and the top ten take around 16%. Sequenced: blood. The receptors originated from a female donor with papillary thyroid cancer or a benign thyroid nodule (not recorded which). Some clones in this sample may be carry-over from other donors' samples. The CDR3 runs from the conserved cysteine through the conserved F or W. A D gene is named only where the DNA matches it firmly. The size of a clone is reported for some rows only, either as once, few or many, or as a class for expanded clones.

v_call: TRBV6-1
d_call: .
clone_size: many
j_call: TRBJ2-5
cdr3_nt: TGTGCCAGCGCCCAGATCGGGAGAGAGACCCAGTACTTC
cdr3_aa: CASAQIGRETQYF

v_call: TRBV4-1
d_call: .
clone_size: .
j_call: TRBJ2-7
cdr3_nt: TGCGACAGCAGCCAAGCACAGGGGAGGTACGAGCAGTACTTC
cdr3_aa: CDSSQAQGRYEQYF

v_call: TRBV9
d_call: .
clone_size: .
j_call: TRBJ2-5
cdr3_nt: TGTGCCAGCAGCGTAGGGATGTCCTCGGAGGAGACCCAGTACTTC
cdr3_aa: CASSVGMSSEETQYF

v_call: TRBV20-1
d_call: TRBD1
clone_size: .
j_call: TRBJ1-6
cdr3_nt: TGCAGTGCCTCCGGGACAGATAATTCACCCCTCCACTTT
cdr3_aa: CSASGTDNSPLHF

v_call: TRBV5-1
d_call: .
clone_size: many
j_call: TRBJ2-7
cdr3_nt: TGCGCCAGCAGCTTGGCCGGGCTGACGAGCTCCTACGAGCAGTACTTC
cdr3_aa: CASSLAGLTSSYEQYF

v_call: TRBV20-1
d_call: TRBD1
clone_size: .
j_call: TRBJ1-2
cdr3_nt: TGCAGTGCTAGTGAAACAGGGGGATTTCACTATGGCTACACCTTC
cdr3_aa: CSASETGGFHYGYTF

v_call: TRBV10-3
d_call: TRBD2
clone_size: many
j_call: TRBJ2-5
cdr3_nt: TGTGCCATCAGGCGGGGGGAGTCTGAGACCCAGTACTTC
cdr3_aa: CAIRRGESETQYF

v_call: TRBV7-9
d_call: .
clone_size: .
j_call: TRBJ2-7
cdr3_nt: TGTTCCAGCAGCTTTGGGTGGGGAGCCTACGAGCAGTACTTC
cdr3_aa: CSSSFGWGAYEQYF

v_call: TRBV14
d_call: .
clone_size: .
j_call: TRBJ2-3
cdr3_nt: TGTGCCAACAGCCAAGATTTGGCGGGCACTAGCACAGATACGCAGTATTTT
cdr3_aa: CANSQDLAGTSTDTQYF

v_call: TRBV29-1
d_call: .
clone_size: few
j_call: TRBJ2-5
cdr3_nt: TGCAGCGTTGCCGAAAGTACTACCGGAGAAGAGACCCAGTACTTC
cdr3_aa: CSVAESTTGEETQYF

v_call: TRBV7-2
d_call: .
clone_size: few
j_call: TRBJ2-1
cdr3_nt: TGTGCCAGCAGCCACACGCAGTGGCAGTTCTTC
cdr3_aa: CASSHTQWQFF

v_call: TRBV28
d_call: .
clone_size: .
j_call: TRBJ2-7
cdr3_nt: TGTGCCAGCAGCTCCTCGGGAGAGGGGCTCTCCTACGAGCATTACTTC
cdr3_aa: CASSSSGEGLSYEHYF

v_call: TRBV6-1
d_call: .
clone_size: few
j_call: TRBJ2-5
cdr3_nt: TGTGCCAGCACCCCTTCAGGTGACTTAGGTACCCAGTACTTC
cdr3_aa: CASTPSGDLGTQYF

v_call: TRBV3-1
d_call: .
clone_size: many
j_call: TRBJ1-3
cdr3_nt: TGTGCCAGCAGCCAAGTAGGCCCCGGAAACACCATATATTTT
cdr3_aa: CASSQVGPGNTIYF

v_call: TRBV28
d_call: TRBD1
clone_size: few
j_call: TRBJ1-1
cdr3_nt: TGTGCCAGCAGGACAGGGATCATTTATTCGAACACTGAAGCTTTCTTT
cdr3_aa: CASRTGIIYSNTEAFF

v_call: TRBV2
d_call: TRBD2
clone_size: many
j_call: TRBJ2-1
cdr3_nt: TGTGCCAGCAGTGGGACTAGCGGGGGAGTCTACAATGAGCAGTTCTTC
cdr3_aa: CASSGTSGGVYNEQFF

v_call: TRBV15
d_call: .
clone_size: many
j_call: TRBJ2-5
cdr3_nt: TGTGCCACCAGCAGACAGGGTGGACCCCAAGAGACCCAGTACTTC
cdr3_aa: CATSRQGGPQETQYF

v_call: TRBV25-1
d_call: .
clone_size: many
j_call: TRBJ2-5
cdr3_nt: TGTGCCAGCAGTCCTTTGGTCCAAGAGACCCAGTACTTC
cdr3_aa: CASSPLVQETQYF

v_call: TRBV4-1
d_call: .
clone_size: many
j_call: TRBJ2-7
cdr3_nt: TGCGCCAGCAGCCACACCTCACTGGGCCTGGAGACGTACGAGCAGTACTTC
cdr3_aa: CASSHTSLGLETYEQYF